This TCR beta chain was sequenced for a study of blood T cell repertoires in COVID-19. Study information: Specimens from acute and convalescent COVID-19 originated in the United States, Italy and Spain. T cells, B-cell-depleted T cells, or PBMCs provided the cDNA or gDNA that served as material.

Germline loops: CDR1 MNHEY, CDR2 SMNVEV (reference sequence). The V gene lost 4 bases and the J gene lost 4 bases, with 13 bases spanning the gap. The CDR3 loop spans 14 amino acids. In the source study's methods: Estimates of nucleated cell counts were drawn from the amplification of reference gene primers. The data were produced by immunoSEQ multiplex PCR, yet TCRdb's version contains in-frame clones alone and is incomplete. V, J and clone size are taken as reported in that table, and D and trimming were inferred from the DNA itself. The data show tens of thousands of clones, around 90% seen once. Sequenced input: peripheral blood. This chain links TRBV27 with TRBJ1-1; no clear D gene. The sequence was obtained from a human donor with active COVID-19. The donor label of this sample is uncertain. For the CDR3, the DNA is TGTGCCAGCAGTTCACGGGGAGCTAGCACTGAAGCTTTCTTT. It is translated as CASSSRGASTEAFF.